This is a list of T cell receptor beta chains from one sample in a study of blood T cell repertoires in COVID-19. Only in-frame clones appear in the TCRdb table, and some are missing; sequencing was by immunoSEQ multiplex PCR. This table has about 120,000 clones, more than 75% appearing once. The specimen sequenced was peripheral blood. The receptors were gathered from a woman between 65 and 79 years old with acute or convalescent COVID-19. Both conserved end residues are part of each CDR3. A D gene is named only where the DNA matches it firmly. Where a row states a size, it is once, few, many or the class of an expanded clone; other rows omit it.

clone size,V gene,CDR3 length,J gene,D gene,CDR3 protein,CDR3 DNA
NA,TRBV29-1,13,TRBJ1-4,NA,CSSRDGLNEKLFF,TGCAGCTCCCGGGACGGACTAAATGAAAAACTGTTTTTT
NA,TRBV19,14,TRBJ2-5,NA,CASSIEVQRETQYF,TGTGCCAGTAGTATCGAGGTACAACGGGAGACCCAGTACTTC
NA,TRBV6-5,14,TRBJ1-1,NA,CASSPPWGDSEAFF,TGTGCCAGCAGCCCACCCTGGGGCGATTCTGAAGCTTTCTTT
few,TRBV7-9,13,TRBJ2-7,NA,CASSSPVPREQYF,TGTGCCAGCAGTTCACCGGTCCCGAGGGAGCAGTACTTC
NA,TRBV5-1,14,TRBJ1-1,NA,CASSDQGGDTEAFF,TGCGCCAGCTCCGATCAGGGAGGGGACACTGAAGCTTTCTTT
once,TRBV5-6,16,TRBJ1-1,NA,CASSSGGRAQDTEAFF,TGTGCCAGCAGCTCTGGGGGGAGGGCGCAGGACACTGAAGCTTTCTTT
once,TRBV10-3,12,TRBJ1-2,NA,CATRVADNGYTF,TGTGCCACCAGGGTGGCCGATAATGGCTACACCTTC
once,TRBV30,14,TRBJ1-2,NA,CAWNQGLLNYGYTF,TGTGCCTGGAATCAGGGGCTCTTAAACTATGGCTACACCTTC
once,TRBV27,12,TRBJ1-2,NA,CASSPGGGGYTF,TGTGCCAGTAGTCCGGGGGGGGGTGGCTACACCTTC
NA,TRBV19,14,TRBJ1-5,TRBD1,CASTLDRGNQPQHF,TGTGCCAGTACCCTCGACAGGGGCAATCAGCCCCAGCATTTT
once,TRBV9,13,TRBJ1-2,TRBD1,CASSDTGDYGYTF,TGTGCCAGCAGCGATACAGGGGACTATGGCTACACCTTC
NA,TRBV10-1,14,TRBJ1-1,TRBD1,CASSEVATGGKAFF,TGCGCCAGCAGTGAAGTCGCGACAGGGGGCAAAGCTTTCTTT
NA,TRBV5-4,14,TRBJ1-6,TRBD1,CASSPTGGNSPLHF,TGTGCCAGCAGCCCGACAGGGGGGAATTCACCCCTCCACTTT
NA,TRBV29-1,12,TRBJ1-4,NA,CSVTERGEKLFF,TGCAGCGTGACCGAAAGGGGTGAAAAACTGTTTTTT
once,TRBV10-2,12,TRBJ2-4,NA,CASSLEENIQYF,TGCGCCAGCAGCCTAGAAGAAAACATTCAGTACTTC
NA,TRBV7-9,15,TRBJ2-5,NA,CASSLVLGAIETQYF,TGTGCCAGCAGCTTAGTTTTGGGGGCTATAGAGACCCAGTACTTC
NA,TRBV6-4,15,TRBJ2-7,NA,CASSVPAGDRYEQYF,TGTGCCAGCAGTGTCCCAGCGGGCGATAGGTACGAGCAGTACTTC
NA,TRBV6-5,14,TRBJ1-1,NA,CASSPGRGNTEAFF,TGTGCCAGCAGTCCCGGGCGGGGGAACACTGAAGCTTTCTTT
NA,TRBV24-1,13,TRBJ2-3,NA,CAPREDTQDTQYF,TGTGCCCCCAGGGAAGACACACAAGATACGCAGTATTTT
NA,TRBV20-1,17,TRBJ1-4,NA,CSASRQGSVLTNEKLFF,TGCAGTGCTAGTCGGCAGGGGAGCGTTTTAACTAATGAAAAACTGTTTTTT
few,TRBV29-1,13,TRBJ1-5,NA,CSVVSQGGQPQHF,TGCAGCGTTGTGTCACAGGGCGGTCAGCCCCAGCATTTT
once,TRBV19,13,TRBJ2-5,TRBD2,CASSRLAEETQYF,TGTGCCAGTAGCCGACTAGCGGAAGAGACCCAGTACTTC
NA,TRBV5-4,15,TRBJ2-3,NA,CASSLPFAAPDTQYF,TGTGCCAGCAGCCTCCCCTTTGCGGCACCGGATACGCAGTATTTT
NA,TRBV2,12,TRBJ2-5,NA,CASSERVETQYF,TGTGCCAGCAGTGAACGCGTGGAGACCCAGTACTTC
NA,TRBV3-1/TRBV3-2,14,TRBJ1-1,NA,CASSQVGRGTEAFF,TGTGCCAGCAGCCAAGTCGGCAGGGGCACTGAAGCTTTCTTT
NA,TRBV5-1,15,TRBJ1-6,TRBD1,CASTVSGGGNSPLHF,TGCGCCAGCACGGTCTCAGGGGGAGGTAATTCACCCCTCCACTTT
NA,TRBV3-1/TRBV3-2,15,TRBJ1-4,TRBD1,CASSLDRAANEKLFF,TGTGCCAGCAGCCTAGACAGGGCAGCTAATGAAAAACTGTTTTTT
once,TRBV4-1,13,TRBJ2-5,TRBD1,CASSQAKGGGQYF,TGCGCCAGCAGCCAAGCGAAAGGGGGCGGCCAGTACTTC
NA,TRBV18,16,TRBJ1-3,TRBD1,CASSPIGTGGLDTIYF,TGTGCCAGCTCACCAATTGGGACAGGGGGCTTGGACACCATATATTTT
NA,TRBV7-9,15,TRBJ2-7,TRBD2,CASSRAGADGYEQYF,TGTGCCAGCAGCCGAGCGGGGGCCGACGGGTACGAGCAGTACTTC
NA,TRBV5-6,14,TRBJ1-5,TRBD1,CASSDRGSNQPQHF,TGTGCCAGCAGCGACAGGGGTAGCAATCAGCCCCAGCATTTT
NA,TRBV27,12,TRBJ2-1,NA,CASSRYLNEQFF,TGTGCCAGCAGCCGCTATCTCAATGAGCAGTTCTTC
few,TRBV13,16,TRBJ1-2,TRBD1,CASSRSPTGGNYGYTF,TGTGCCAGCAGCCGATCCCCGACAGGGGGGAACTATGGCTACACCTTC
once,TRBV11-2,18,TRBJ1-2,TRBD1,CASSHIWTGKTANYGYTF,TGTGCCAGCAGCCATATATGGACAGGGAAGACGGCTAACTATGGCTACACCTTC
NA,TRBV5-1,15,TRBJ1-1,NA,CASSLVGSGDTEAFF,TGCGCCAGCAGCTTGGTGGGATCAGGGGACACTGAAGCTTTCTTT
NA,TRBV7-2,18,TRBJ1-4,TRBD1,CASSNLLGQGATNEKLFF,TGTGCCAGCAGCAACCTTTTAGGACAGGGAGCAACTAATGAAAAACTGTTTTTT
NA,TRBV6-5,15,TRBJ1-2,NA,CASSYLGGGNYGYTF,TGTGCCAGCAGTTACTTGGGAGGGGGGAACTATGGCTACACCTTC
few,TRBV7-9,14,TRBJ1-2,NA,CASSFGQPDYGYTF,TGTGCCAGCAGCTTTGGACAGCCGGACTATGGCTACACCTTC
NA,TRBV7-2,17,TRBJ2-5,TRBD2,CASRSSGLAGGRETQYF,TGTGCCAGCAGATCCTCGGGACTAGCGGGGGGAAGGGAGACCCAGTACTTC
NA,TRBV18,16,TRBJ2-7,NA,CASSPREGTSSYEQYF,TGTGCCAGCTCCCCAAGAGAGGGAACGAGCTCCTACGAGCAGTACTTC
NA,TRBV5-1,16,TRBJ1-2,NA,CASSLSEFDSGDGYTF,TGCGCCAGCAGCTTGTCAGAGTTCGACAGTGGCGATGGCTACACCTTC
once,TRBV11-2,15,TRBJ2-2,NA,CASSLGQGNTGELFF,TGTGCCAGCAGCTTAGGGCAGGGGAACACCGGGGAGCTGTTTTTT
NA,TRBV6-6,16,TRBJ2-7,TRBD1,CASSPSTGQGNYEQYF,TGTGCCAGCAGCCCTTCGACAGGACAGGGAAATTACGAGCAGTACTTC
NA,TRBV29-1,12,TRBJ1-4,NA,CSFGQGSEKLFF,TGCAGCTTTGGTCAGGGGAGTGAAAAACTGTTTTTT
once,TRBV6-5,14,TRBJ2-5,NA,CASSYDRIQETQYF,TGTGCCAGCAGTTATGACAGAATTCAAGAGACCCAGTACTTC
NA,TRBV6-5,16,TRBJ1-5,NA,CASSSTGSGWNQPQHF,TGTGCCAGCAGTTCGACAGGATCTGGATGGAATCAGCCCCAGCATTTT
NA,TRBV30,13,TRBJ1-2,TRBD1,CAWRMGQGTGYTF,TGTGCCTGGAGGATGGGACAGGGAACAGGCTACACCTTC
once,TRBV5-4,15,TRBJ2-7,TRBD2,CASSSRTSGGDEQYF,TGTGCCAGCAGCTCTCGCACTAGCGGGGGTGACGAGCAGTACTTC
NA,TRBV19,15,TRBJ1-5,NA,CASSIVYSQGQPQHF,TGTGCCAGTAGTATAGTCTACAGTCAGGGTCAGCCCCAGCATTTT
NA,TRBV10-3,15,TRBJ1-2,NA,CAISEGQMVNYGYTF,TGTGCCATCAGTGAGGGTCAGATGGTTAACTATGGCTACACCTTC
NA,TRBV6-2/TRBV6-3,15,TRBJ1-5,TRBD1,CASSYYSGGGRPQHF,TGTGCCAGCAGTTACTACTCAGGGGGCGGGCGGCCCCAGCATTTT
NA,TRBV19,18,TRBJ2-1,TRBD2,CASSIASSGGPFYNEQFF,TGTGCCAGTAGTATAGCCTCTAGCGGGGGGCCCTTCTACAATGAGCAGTTCTTC
NA,TRBV2,12,TRBJ1-6,NA,CASWDTNSPLHF,TGTGCCAGCTGGGACACTAATTCACCCCTCCACTTT